These T cell receptor beta chains were read from a single sample in a study of vaccination and CD4 T cells after COVID-19. TCRdb reanalysed the PCR reads using MiXCR and keeps one entry per CDR3 protein. The sample shows fewer than 30,000 distinct CDR3 sequences, 40% to 55% of them seen only once. What these receptors recognize is not known. Sequencing was performed on CD4+ T cells from blood, cultured in vitro, taken before SARS-CoV-2 vaccination. Every receptor here comes from a human donor who received a COVID-19 vaccine. The CDR3 runs from the conserved cysteine through the conserved F or W. A D gene is named only where the DNA matches it firmly. For some rows the clone size is stated as once, few or many, or as a class when expanded; others skip it.

j_call v_call d_call clone_size cdr3_aa cdr3_nt
TRBJ1-3 TRBV6-4 NA NA CASSDRTPGNTIYF TGTGCCAGCAGTGACAGGACTCCTGGAAACACCATATATTTT
TRBJ2-5 TRBV7-2 NA few CASSLAPAETQYF TGTGCCAGCAGCTTAGCGCCCGCGGAGACCCAGTACTTC
TRBJ2-7 TRBV19 NA NA CASSIGRGGYEQYF TGTGCCAGTAGTATAGGGAGGGGTGGGTACGAGCAGTACTTC
TRBJ1-4 TRBV19 NA NA CASTLQGRGEKLFF TGTGCCAGTACCCTACAGGGAAGAGGAGAAAAACTGTTTTTT
TRBJ1-1 TRBV19 NA NA CASSISPGRNTEAFF TGTGCCAGTAGTATAAGTCCAGGGAGGAACACTGAAGCTTTCTTT
TRBJ2-7 TRBV2 TRBD2 NA CASNRGGPIEQYF TGTGCCAGCAATCGGGGGGGGCCGATCGAGCAGTACTTC
TRBJ2-2 TRBV6-4 NA few CASRGSGLMNTGELFF TGTGCCAGCCGGGGGTCGGGCCTGATGAACACCGGGGAGCTGTTTTTT
TRBJ1-1 TRBV12-5 NA NA CASGLVLGTEAFF TGTGCTAGTGGTTTGGTACTGGGCACTGAAGCTTTCTTT
TRBJ2-3 TRBV6-1 NA NA CASSRGQVTDTQYF TGTGCCAGCAGCCGGGGACAAGTCACAGATACGCAGTATTTT
TRBJ1-2 TRBV6-4 NA NA CASSDLSGYTF TGTGCCAGCAGTGACTTGTCTGGCTACACCTTC
TRBJ2-3 TRBV11-2 NA few CASSLGTGQGSQYF TGTGCCAGCAGCTTGGGAACAGGTCAGGGATCGCAGTATTTT
TRBJ1-1 TRBV19 NA few CASSDRRDTEAFF TGTGCCAGTTCAGACCGTAGGGACACTGAAGCTTTCTTT
TRBJ2-3 TRBV27 TRBD1 few CASSLLLGTGRADTQYF TGTGCCAGCAGTCTCTTGCTTGGGACAGGGAGAGCAGATACGCAGTATTTT
TRBJ1-5 TRBV20-1 TRBD1 NA CSAREPTGGDNQPQHF TGCAGTGCTAGAGAGCCCACAGGGGGCGACAATCAGCCCCAGCATTTT
TRBJ2-5 TRBV30 TRBD2 NA CAWGSGSLAGGRKETQYF TGTGCCTGGGGTTCCGGTTCACTAGCGGGGGGCCGGAAAGAGACCCAGTACTTC